The next 4 T cell receptor beta chains were all read from a single sample in a study of T cell responses to AZD1222 COVID-19 vaccine. Profiling relied on immunoSEQ multiplex PCR, and the TCRdb table lists in-frame clones only, not all of them. The data show tens of thousands of clones, roughly 86% seen once. This specimen consisted of peripheral blood, obtained 28 days after the second AZD1222 dose. The receptors shown here come from an adult who received the AZD1222 COVID-19 vaccine.

The rearrangement links TRBV6-5 to TRBJ2-3, with D perhaps TRBD2 (5 bases). Trimming left V 6 bases short and J 3 bases short, with 13 bases between. There are 14 residues in the CDR3. Germline V gene sequence: CDR1 MNHEY, CDR2 SVGAGI. This CDR3 is CASSQEGRTDTQYF. The DNA for the CDR3 is TGTGCCAGCAGCCAAGAGGGCCGGACAGATACGCAGTATTTT.

J is TRBJ2-7 and V is TRBV7-3; 9 nucleotides match TRBD1. The germline V gene has CDR1 SGHTA and CDR2 FQGTGA. V was pared by 5 bases and J by 4 bases, with 3 bases of the junction left unmatched. CDR3 size: 13 residues. The CDR3 is CASSPGTGYEQYF. CDR3 nucleotides: TGTGCCAGCAGCCCCGGGACAGGGTACGAGCAGTACTTC.

The chain links TRBV29-1 to TRBJ1-5; 8 bases map to TRBD1. Per germline, CDR1 SQVTM and CDR2 ANQGSEA. This CDR3 region has 13 residues. The junction had 1 base not matched to a gene; V was cut back by 5 bases and J by 1 base. DNA of the CDR3: TGCAGCGTTACAGGGGGGAGCAATCAGCCCCAGCATTTT. It specifies CSVTGGSNQPQHF.

This chain connects TRBV5-4 to TRBJ2-5, with 14 bases lining up with TRBD2. The CDR3 has 14 amino acids. The V gene's germline CDR1 is SGHNT and CDR2 YYREEE (reference sequence). The V segment lost 4 bases and the J segment 4 bases; nucleotides outside the gene matches: 0. For the CDR3, the DNA is TGTGCCAGCAGCGGGACTAGCGGGAGAGAGACCCAGTACTTC. Translation: CASSGTSGRETQYF.